This T cell receptor beta chain was obtained from a study of CXCR3-negative and CXCR3-positive naive CD8 T cells. Study observations and caveats: The study found CXCR3 expression partially decreased after cryopreservation and ran most assays on fresh PBMCs.

CDR3 length equals 14 residues. Germline assignment: CDR1 SGHDN and CDR2 FVKESK. Libraries were UMI-labeled 5' RACE TRB cDNA. Reprocessing the 5' RACE reads, TCRdb reports a single entry for every CDR3 protein and omits DNA. Its table lists about 40,000 distinct CDR3 sequences. As regards this clonotype: Its antigen is unknown.

Source material: memory CD8+ T cells from blood. This sequence originates from a human donor in good health. Some clones in this sample may be carry-over from other donors' samples. V is TRBV14 and J is TRBJ2-7; the D gene TCRdb calls, TRBD1, cannot be checked with no DNA. The CDR3 region is CASSHRDNPYEQYF.